This TCR beta chain was found in a study of CD4+ T cells in melanoma. Study-level findings and limits: Diverse differentiation states were reported for melanoma neoantigen-specific CD4+ T cells. CD8+ T cell, macrophage and B cell function reportedly correlated with neoantigen-specific CD4+ T cells.

With regard to this clone: Its antigen is still unknown.

Libraries were prepared by immunoSEQ multiplex PCR; TCRdb keeps only in-frame clonotypes and omits some of them. Altogether about 140,000 clones are present, over 90% being singletons, with the ten largest covering less than 2%. The CDR3 spans 14 residues. CDR1 is ENHRY and CDR2 is SYGVKD in the germline V gene. V lost 10 bases to trimming and J lost 5 bases; unmatched junction nucleotides: 8. The chain is built from TRBV10-3 and TRBJ2-2; 9 bases agree with TRBD2. The source of this sequence is a human donor with melanoma. Here the CDR3 DNA reads TGTGCCACCAAGGGACTAGCAACAACCGGGGAGCTGTTTTTT. Its translation: CATKGLATTGELFF.